Listed below are T cell receptor beta chains from one sample, sequenced in a study of T cell changes during pregnancy in multiple sclerosis. Produced via immunoSEQ multiplex PCR; TCRdb's table is partial and in-frame only. The sample includes about 49,000 clones, around 95% of them seen just once. Sequencing was performed on CD8+ T cells from peripheral blood mononuclear cells, taken in the first trimester of pregnancy. Receptor source: a female donor with multiple sclerosis, enrolled in a pregnancy study. Each CDR3 is given with its conserved first and last residue. A D gene is named only where the DNA matches it firmly. Some rows have no size entry. The others give once, few or many, or a class for an expanded clone.

length	V	size	D	J	CDR3	DNA
16	TRBV5-1	-	TRBD2	TRBJ2-7	CASSLGGTSGSYEQYF	TGCGCCAGCAGCTTGGGCGGGACTAGCGGCTCCTACGAGCAGTACTTC
16	TRBV4-3	-	-	TRBJ2-1	CASSQDGPGDGNEQFF	TGCGCCAGCAGCCAAGATGGCCCGGGAGACGGGAATGAGCAGTTCTTC
14	TRBV5-4	-	-	TRBJ2-1	CASSLSTSYNEQFF	TGTGCCAGCAGCTTGTCGACTAGTTACAATGAGCAGTTCTTC
15	TRBV14	-	-	TRBJ2-2	CASSQDPGSTGELFF	TGTGCCAGCAGCCAAGATCCCGGGAGCACCGGGGAGCTGTTTTTT
14	TRBV6-4	-	-	TRBJ2-2	CASSDSSDTGELFF	TGTGCCAGCAGTGACTCTAGCGACACCGGGGAGCTGTTTTTT
12	TRBV19	-	TRBD2	TRBJ2-1	CASSPSGNEQFF	TGTGCCAGTAGTCCTAGCGGGAATGAGCAGTTCTTC
16	TRBV5-4	-	TRBD2	TRBJ2-7	CASSLGGGRGPYEQYF	TGTGCCAGCAGCTTGGGGGGCGGGAGAGGGCCCTACGAGCAGTACTTC
14	TRBV29-1	-	-	TRBJ1-3	CSVEDRGSGNTIYF	TGCAGCGTTGAAGATCGGGGTTCCGGAAACACCATATATTTT
14	TRBV11-2	-	-	TRBJ1-1	CASSLVLSRAEAFF	TGTGCCAGCAGCTTAGTTCTGTCCAGGGCGGAAGCTTTCTTT
13	TRBV6-1	-	-	TRBJ2-4	CASSDRVMDIQYF	TGTGCCAGCAGTGACAGGGTCATGGACATTCAGTACTTC
14	TRBV7-9	-	TRBD1	TRBJ1-1	CASSPRQGRTEAFF	TGTGCCAGCAGCCCTAGACAGGGGCGCACTGAAGCTTTCTTT
15	TRBV2	once	TRBD1	TRBJ1-2	CASSEIRDRFYGYTF	TGTGCCAGCAGTGAAATCCGGGACAGGTTCTATGGCTACACCTTC
20	TRBV10-1	-	TRBD2	TRBJ2-1	CASSESGLAGVWSSYNEQFF	TGCGCCAGCAGTGAGTCGGGGCTAGCGGGAGTTTGGAGCTCCTACAATGAGCAGTTCTTC
14	TRBV5-1	once	-	TRBJ1-1	CASSLGGASTEAFF	TGCGCCAGCAGCTTGGGTGGGGCCAGCACTGAAGCTTTCTTT
15	TRBV6-5	-	TRBD2	TRBJ2-7	CASSWSGTGSYEQYF	TGTGCCAGCAGTTGGAGCGGGACGGGGTCCTACGAGCAGTACTTC
16	TRBV19	-	TRBD1	TRBJ2-2	CASTPWDRANTGELFF	TGTGCCAGTACCCCGTGGGACAGGGCGAACACCGGGGAGCTGTTTTTT
12	TRBV6-5	-	-	TRBJ2-5	CASSLVGETQYF	TGTGCCAGCAGTCTAGTGGGAGAGACCCAGTACTTC
14	TRBV18	-	-	TRBJ2-1	CASSPDSSYNEQFF	TGTGCCAGCTCACCAGATAGCTCCTACAATGAGCAGTTCTTC
14	TRBV5-1	-	-	TRBJ2-7	CASRFAQGTYEQYF	TGCGCCAGCAGATTCGCACAGGGTACCTACGAGCAGTACTTC
15	TRBV19	-	-	TRBJ2-1	CASTPTGSSYNEQFF	TGTGCCAGTACCCCGACAGGCAGCTCCTACAATGAGCAGTTCTTC
17	TRBV5-1	-	TRBD2	TRBJ2-7	CASSGPSGLAGPYEQYF	TGCGCCAGCAGCGGACCCTCGGGACTAGCGGGACCCTACGAGCAGTACTTC
14	TRBV6-1	-	TRBD2	TRBJ2-7	CASRSTSEHYEQYF	TGTGCCAGCAGGTCGACTAGCGAACACTACGAGCAGTACTTC
14	TRBV27	-	-	TRBJ2-7	CASRTLRGPYEQYF	TGTGCCAGCAGGACGCTCAGGGGACCCTACGAGCAGTACTTC
15	TRBV9	-	TRBD1	TRBJ1-5	CASSVDFSGGQPQHF	TGTGCCAGCAGCGTAGACTTTTCAGGGGGCCAGCCCCAGCATTTT
13	TRBV30	-	-	TRBJ2-6	CAWESSGANVLTF	TGTGCCTGGGAGAGCTCTGGGGCCAACGTCCTGACTTTC
14	TRBV5-6	-	TRBD1	TRBJ2-5	CASSFRGRGETQYF	TGTGCCAGCAGCTTCAGGGGGCGCGGGGAGACCCAGTACTTC
13	TRBV4-1	-	TRBD1	TRBJ1-2	CASSQNRGDYYTF	TGCGCCAGCAGCCAGAACAGGGGGGATTACTACACCTTC
14	TRBV5-6	-	-	TRBJ2-7	CASSLGQSTYEQYF	TGTGCCAGCAGCTTGGGACAGAGCACCTACGAGCAGTACTTC